These T cell receptor beta chains were read from a single sample in a study of shared clonotypes between healthy human individuals. Data came from immunoSEQ multiplex PCR; TCRdb stores just in-frame clones and leaves some out. This sample has some 790,000 clones, with roughly 72% found just once. The sample consisted of memory CD4+ T cells sorted from blood. Receptors were obtained from a woman in her twenties or thirties in good health. The CDR3 runs from the conserved cysteine through the conserved F or W. D genes are given only for firm matches. Clone size is shown for a subset of rows, as once, few, many or a class of expanded clone.

>TRBV28|TRBJ2-1|NA|16|TRBD2
CASSIAGRSSYNEQFF
TGTGCCAGCAGTATAGCGGGACGGAGCTCCTACAATGAGCAGTTCTTC
>TRBV28|TRBJ1-1|few|12|NA
CASSFPNTEAFF
TGTGCCAGCAGTTTCCCGAACACTGAAGCTTTCTTT
>TRBV5-1|TRBJ2-3|NA|17|NA
CASSLTPPGTPTDTQYF
TGCGCCAGCAGCTTGACTCCCCCAGGCACTCCCACAGATACGCAGTATTTT
>TRBV5-4|TRBJ2-5|NA|14|NA
CASSSYDGRETQYF
TGTGCCAGCAGCTCCTATGACGGTCGAGAGACCCAGTACTTC
>TRBV5-1|TRBJ2-1|NA|15|TRBD1
CASSLGDRDSNEQFF
TGCGCCAGCAGCTTGGGGGACAGAGACAGCAATGAGCAGTTCTTC
>TRBV11-1|TRBJ2-1|NA|14|TRBD2
CASSTRGGSHEQFF
TGTGCCAGCAGCACGAGGGGCGGGAGCCATGAGCAGTTCTTC
>TRBV27|TRBJ1-2|NA|14|NA
CASSFTGQSHGYTF
TGTGCCAGCAGTTTTACAGGACAGAGTCATGGCTACACCTTC
>TRBV2|TRBJ1-2|once|14|TRBD1
CASGELQGVGGYTF
TGTGCCAGCGGCGAGCTACAGGGGGTGGGCGGCTACACCTTC
>TRBV5-3|TRBJ1-5|NA|14|TRBD1
CASRTTGENQPQHF
TGTGCCAGTAGAACGACAGGGGAAAATCAGCCCCAGCATTTT
>TRBV18|TRBJ2-5|NA|14|NA
CASSPPGQAGTQYF
TGTGCCAGCTCACCACCGGGCCAAGCAGGGACCCAGTACTTC
>TRBV18|TRBJ2-7|NA|12|NA
CASSFHPGEQYF
TGTGCCAGCTCATTTCATCCCGGCGAGCAGTACTTC
>TRBV5-4|TRBJ1-2|NA|19|NA
CASSLGAAAGAQLRYGYTF
TGTGCCAGCAGCTTGGGAGCGGCGGCTGGGGCCCAGCTACGCTATGGCTACACCTTC
>TRBV6-1|TRBJ2-7|NA|17|TRBD1
CASSDETGGFGIYEQYF
TGTGCCAGCAGTGACGAGACAGGGGGTTTCGGGATCTACGAGCAGTACTTC
>TRBV2|TRBJ1-6|NA|13|NA
CASRGQGESPLHF
TGTGCCAGCAGGGGCCAGGGAGAGTCACCCCTCCACTTT
>TRBV28|TRBJ1-5|NA|11|NA
CASRGSQPQHF
TGTGCCAGCCGGGGTAGTCAGCCCCAGCATTTT
>TRBV5-1|TRBJ2-3|NA|16|TRBD2
CASRKPGLAVTDTQYF
TGCGCCAGCAGAAAACCGGGACTAGCGGTCACAGATACGCAGTATTTT
>TRBV18|TRBJ2-5|NA|15|TRBD2
CASSPSPSGQETQYF
TGTGCCAGCTCACCATCTCCTAGCGGGCAAGAGACCCAGTACTTC
>TRBV28|TRBJ1-3|NA|14|NA
CASSQYTWGNTIYF
TGTGCCAGCAGCCAATATACCTGGGGAAACACCATATATTTT
>TRBV28|TRBJ2-1|NA|13|NA
CASSQTAYNEQFF
TGTGCCAGCAGTCAGACAGCCTACAATGAGCAGTTCTTC
>TRBV5-5|TRBJ2-7|once|16|NA
CASSPRGGQSSYEQYF
TGTGCCAGCAGCCCCCGGGGGGGACAGAGCTCCTACGAGCAGTACTTC
>TRBV13|TRBJ2-3|many|17|TRBD2
CASSLIPGTSATDTQYF
TGTGCCAGCAGCTTGATCCCCGGGACTAGCGCTACAGATACGCAGTATTTT
>TRBV4-2|TRBJ2-5|NA|17|NA
CASSNELSTTRGETQYF
TGTGCCAGCAGCAACGAACTTAGCACGACCCGGGGGGAGACCCAGTACTTC